Described below is a single TCR beta chain sequence and its context. Sequencing used immunoSEQ multiplex PCR; TCRdb keeps in-frame clones, though not all of them. The data show under 65,000 clones, around nine tenths seen once. The source of the sample is a study of technical replicates of blood from four donors. The sequenced sample was PBMCs. The sequence was collected from a human donor in good health. Some clones in this sample may be carry-over from other donors' samples.

The CDR3 loop reads CASRGQTDTQYF. CDR3 nucleotides: TGTGCCAGCAGGGGACAGACAGATACGCAGTATTTT. The chain links TRBV6-5 to TRBJ2-3, with 7 bases aligning to TRBD1. V lost 6 bases and J lost 3; bases outside the gene matches: 0. The V gene's germline CDR1 is MNHEY and CDR2 SVGAGI. The CDR3 sequence is 12 residues long.